This T cell receptor (beta chain) was profiled in a study of cytomegalovirus exposure and HLA in healthy donors. About the research overall: Earlier, 110 million or so unique TCR beta sequences were recovered from about 179 million T cells by an analysis.

Remarks on this clone: Its antigen is not known.

PCR was performed using 60 Vbeta and 13 Jbeta primers. TCRdb's copy holds only in-frame clones and misses some; the assay was immunoSEQ multiplex PCR. The sample records some 180,000 clones, over 70% being singletons. Between the trimmed V and J ends, which lost 3 bases and 0 bases, there was a span of 18 bases. CDR1 and CDR2 from the germline V gene are SGHRS and YFSETQ. The CDR3 totals 17 residues. Findings and caveats of the study: The study labeled 150 to 200 TCR beta chains cytomegalovirus-associated.

The chain couples TRBV5-1 to TRBJ1-2; tentative D call: TRBD1 (5 bases). The origin of this receptor is a man aged 35-49 years in good health and CMV-seropositive. Sequences were obtained from PBMCs. In DNA form, the CDR3 reads TGCGCCAGCAGCTCCACCCTCATTATGGGGCCTAACTATGGCTACACCTTC. It is translated as CASSSTLIMGPNYGYTF.